These T cell receptor beta chains were read from a single sample in a study of blood T cell repertoires in COVID-19. Profiling relied on immunoSEQ multiplex PCR, and the TCRdb table lists in-frame clones only, not all of them. The data show around 270,000 clones, 80% to 90% seen once. The material sequenced was PBMCs or T cells enriched from blood (not recorded which). The origin of the receptors is a woman aged 40 to 50 who had been exposed to COVID-19. Each CDR3 is given with its conserved first and last residue. The D gene is left open where the match is weak. Expanded clones are given a class, and other clones once, few, many or no size at all.

D gene,V gene,clone size,J gene,CDR3 DNA,CDR3 protein
TRBD1,TRBV4-3,.,TRBJ2-4,TGCGCCAGCAGCCCCTCCGGGACAGGGCTAGCCAAAAACATTCAGTACTTC,CASSPSGTGLAKNIQYF
.,TRBV6-6,.,TRBJ2-1,TGTGCCAGCAGACCGGGGGTCTGGACCTACAATGAGCAGTTCTTC,CASRPGVWTYNEQFF
TRBD2,TRBV4-2,.,TRBJ2-3,TGTGCCAGCAGCCAAGAGGGGACTAGCGGGAGCGATACGCAGTATTTT,CASSQEGTSGSDTQYF
TRBD1,TRBV7-8,few,TRBJ1-5,TGTGCCAGCAGTTCACGGGACAGGGGAGGGTATAGCAATCAGCCCCAGCATTTT,CASSSRDRGGYSNQPQHF
.,TRBV9,.,TRBJ1-3,TGTGCCAGCAGCAGCCTCGGGAGAAAGGGGAGAAACACCATATATTTT,CASSSLGRKGRNTIYF
.,TRBV7-2,.,TRBJ1-4,TGTGCCAGCAGCTTAGACAGGCGTGGCGAAAAACTGTTTTTT,CASSLDRRGEKLFF
TRBD1,TRBV4-1,.,TRBJ1-2,TGCGCCAGCAGCCAACCAACGGACAGGGGGGTTAACTATGGCTACACCTTC,CASSQPTDRGVNYGYTF
TRBD1,TRBV7-8,.,TRBJ1-1,TGTGCCAGCAGCTCCTGGACAGGGGGCTACACTGAAGCTTTCTTT,CASSSWTGGYTEAFF
TRBD1,TRBV18,few,TRBJ1-4,TGTGCCAGCTCACCGGGACAGGGGGATGAAAAACTGTTTTTT,CASSPGQGDEKLFF
.,TRBV3-1/TRBV3-2,few,TRBJ2-3,TGTGCCAGCAATGAACGGGGCACAGATACGCAGTATTTT,CASNERGTDTQYF
.,TRBV29-1,.,TRBJ1-1,TGCAGCGCCATCCGCGTGAACACTGAAGCTTTCTTT,CSAIRVNTEAFF
TRBD1,TRBV2,.,TRBJ1-2,TGTGCCAGCTCGAAAGACAGGGGACTCTCTCTGACACTTGGCTACACCTTC,CASSKDRGLSLTLGYTF
.,TRBV6-5,.,TRBJ2-5,TGTGCCAGCATCCCCGGGGGAGAGACCCAGTACTTC,CASIPGGETQYF
TRBD1,TRBV24-1,.,TRBJ1-5,TGTGCCACCAGTGATCCAGGGACAGTTAATCAGCCCCAGCATTTT,CATSDPGTVNQPQHF
.,TRBV11-3,.,TRBJ2-3,TGTGCCAGCAGCTTAGATCATGGCACAGATACGCAGTATTTT,CASSLDHGTDTQYF
TRBD1,TRBV7-2,.,TRBJ2-7,TGTGCCAGCAGCTCTAGACAGGGGGGCGACGAGCAGTACTTC,CASSSRQGGDEQYF
TRBD2,TRBV9,once,TRBJ2-7,TGTGCCAGCAGCGTTCGGGGGGGCGAGCAGTACTTC,CASSVRGGEQYF
TRBD1,TRBV11-1,.,TRBJ2-7,TGTGCCAGCAGCTTATCCCCTCTGGACAGGGTCGAGCAGTACTTC,CASSLSPLDRVEQYF
TRBD1,TRBV28,few,TRBJ1-2,TGTGCCAGCAGTTTAGGCGAGACAGGGACTCGAGCTAACTATGGCTACACCTTC,CASSLGETGTRANYGYTF
TRBD1,TRBV6-5,.,TRBJ1-4,TGTGCCAGCAGTTACTGGGCAGGGGGCGAAAAACTGTTTTTT,CASSYWAGGEKLFF
TRBD1,TRBV4-1,.,TRBJ1-2,TGCGCCAGCAGCCAAGAGAGGGACAGGGGCGGTGGCTACACCTTC,CASSQERDRGGGYTF
.,TRBV5-4,.,TRBJ1-6,TGTGCCAGCAGCTCCAAAACGTTGGCAGATAATTCACCCCTCCACTTT,CASSSKTLADNSPLHF
.,TRBV12-3/TRBV12-4,.,TRBJ1-2,TGTGCCAGCAGTTTCTCAGGGAACTATGGCTACACCTTC,CASSFSGNYGYTF
TRBD1,TRBV14,.,TRBJ1-1,TGTGCCAGCAGCCGGACGGGACAGGTATACACTGAAGCTTTCTTT,CASSRTGQVYTEAFF
TRBD2,TRBV6-2/TRBV6-3,.,TRBJ2-2,TGTGCCAGCAGTCCCGGGACTAGCGGGAGGGCCGCGAACACCGGGGAGCTGTTTTTT,CASSPGTSGRAANTGELFF
TRBD1,TRBV3-1/TRBV3-2,few,TRBJ1-5,TGTGCCAGCAGCCAAGATCTCAGACAGGGGCAGCATTTT,CASSQDLRQGQHF
TRBD1,TRBV5-1,once,TRBJ2-1,TGCGCCAGCCGTATGAGGGACAGCTCCTACAATGAGCAGTTCTTC,CASRMRDSSYNEQFF
.,TRBV10-3,few,TRBJ1-1,TGTGCCATCAGGCGTCTCCCTGGTCAAGGGAACCTAGGGGTGAACACTGAAGCTTTCTTT,CAIRRLPGQGNLGVNTEAFF
TRBD1,TRBV5-4,.,TRBJ2-1,TGTGCCAGCACCCCGCGGGGGACAGGGCACAATGAGCAGTTCTTC,CASTPRGTGHNEQFF
.,TRBV19,.,TRBJ1-5,TGTGCCAGTAGTATAGGCCCAGGGCCAAAGAATCAGCCCCAGCATTTT,CASSIGPGPKNQPQHF
TRBD1,TRBV27,.,TRBJ2-5,TGTGCCAGCAGGACAGGGTCGGAGACCCAGTACTTC,CASRTGSETQYF
TRBD1,TRBV4-3,.,TRBJ2-7,TGCGCCAGCAGCCGCCTCGTTACAGGGGGCAGTTACGAGCAGTACTTC,CASSRLVTGGSYEQYF
TRBD1,TRBV5-8,.,TRBJ1-1,TGTGCCAGCAGCTTGGGACAGGGCGAAGGGGACACTGAAGCTTTCTTT,CASSLGQGEGDTEAFF
TRBD1,TRBV9,few,TRBJ1-2,TGTGCCAGCAGCGTGCACAGGGGCGACTATGGCTACACCTTC,CASSVHRGDYGYTF
.,TRBV12-3/TRBV12-4,.,TRBJ2-3,TGTGCCAGCCGGAGAGATAGCACAGATACGCAGTATTTT,CASRRDSTDTQYF
TRBD2,TRBV7-3,.,TRBJ2-1,TGTGCCAGCAGCTTAGCGGGAGGGAGTCATGAGCAGTTCTTC,CASSLAGGSHEQFF
.,TRBV28,.,TRBJ1-1,TGTGCCAGCAGTTTACCCCCCCGACAGTTGAACACTGAAGCTTTCTTT,CASSLPPRQLNTEAFF
TRBD1,TRBV28,.,TRBJ1-1,TGTGCCAGCAGTGGACCGGGACAGGGGAACACTGAAGCTTTCTTT,CASSGPGQGNTEAFF
TRBD1,TRBV2,.,TRBJ2-2,TGTGCCAGCAGTGAAGCCGGACAGGGGTTGAGCACCGGGGAGCTGTTTTTT,CASSEAGQGLSTGELFF
.,TRBV7-9,few,TRBJ1-2,TGTGCCAGCAGCCTAATCCAGGGGAACGTAAACTATGGCTACACCTTC,CASSLIQGNVNYGYTF
TRBD1,TRBV5-5,.,TRBJ2-7,TGTGCCAGCAGCTTGGCGGGACAGGGATACGAGCAGTACTTC,CASSLAGQGYEQYF
.,TRBV19,once,TRBJ2-5,TGTGCCAGTAGTAGACTGACAGCGAACCAAGAGACCCAGTACTTC,CASSRLTANQETQYF
TRBD2,TRBV28,.,TRBJ2-7,TGTGCCAGCAGCTTCGGGGGGGCTCGGGAGCAGTACTTC,CASSFGGAREQYF
TRBD1,TRBV30,once,TRBJ2-5,TGTGCCGGCAGACAGGGTTTCGGTCAAGAGACCCAGTACTTC,CAGRQGFGQETQYF
TRBD2,TRBV27,many,TRBJ2-1,TGTGCCAGCAGTTTACTCCGACTAGCGGGGGGTGACAATGAGCAGTTCTTC,CASSLLRLAGGDNEQFF
.,TRBV5-6,.,TRBJ2-7,TGTGCCAGCACCTCGATCCACAGGGAAAGCCCCTACGAGCAGTACTTC,CASTSIHRESPYEQYF
TRBD2,TRBV19,.,TRBJ2-3,TGTGCCAGTAGCCATAGCGGGGGGACAGATACGCAGTATTTT,CASSHSGGTDTQYF
.,TRBV27,.,TRBJ2-3,TGTGCCAGCAGGAAGCTAACTAGTTCCGCAGATACGCAGTATTTT,CASRKLTSSADTQYF
.,TRBV27,many,TRBJ1-5,TGTGCCAGCAGTACCCTACCGGGAAATAATCAGCCCCAGCATTTT,CASSTLPGNNQPQHF
TRBD2,TRBV4-2,.,TRBJ2-7,TGTGCCAGCAGCAGCAGGGCCGGGGGGGCAGAGGAGCAGTACTTC,CASSSRAGGAEEQYF